Given below is one T cell receptor beta chain in context. Antigen specificity is unknown. This entry belongs to a study of T cell responses to AZD1222 COVID-19 vaccine. Study outcomes and limitations: The sample set comprised mostly white British donors with more females, and clonal diversity was possibly underestimated. In the spike-specific TCR repertoire, nearly half reportedly target unmutated variant regions.

Assay used: immunoSEQ multiplex PCR; TCRdb lists only in-frame clones, some missing. In the table there are some 150,000 clones, more than 85% of which are singletons. The germline gives CDR1 SQVTM, CDR2 ANQGSEA. V was clipped by 0 bases and J by 8 bases, with 22 bases between them. The CDR3 totals 16 residues. The gene calls are TRBV29-1 and TRBJ1-2; tentatively, D is TRBD1 (6 bases). This receptor was identified in an adult who received the AZD1222 COVID-19 vaccine. Source: peripheral blood, taken 28 days after the second AZD1222 dose. The CDR3 sequence: CSVEDPQKGGGRGYTF. In DNA form, the CDR3 reads TGCAGCGTTGAAGATCCCCAAAAGGGGGGGGGCCGAGGCTACACCTTC. The full variable domain, its missing parts supplied by reference TRBV29-1 and TRBJ1-2, is SAVISQKPSRDICQRGTSLTIQCQVDSQVTMMFWYRQQPGQSLTLIATANQGSEATYESGFVIDKFPISRPNLTFSTLTVSNMSPEDSSIYLCSVEDPQKGGGRGYTFGSGTRLTVV.